This is a list of T cell receptor beta chains from one sample in a study of technical replicates of blood from a few donors. The protocol was immunoSEQ multiplex PCR, while the TCRdb copy is restricted to in-frame clones and leaves out a portion. This table has around 98,000 clones, more than 90% appearing once. The sequencing input was T cells isolated from PBMCs. The receptors originated from a human donor in good health. Both conserved end residues are part of each CDR3. D genes are given only for firm matches. A row's size may be missing; if present it is once, few, many or a size class.

size	J	D	V	DNA	CDR3
-	TRBJ2-7	TRBD2	TRBV5-6	TGTGCCAGCAGCTTAATGGGGGGGGAGGGACCCTACGAGCAGTACTTC	CASSLMGGEGPYEQYF
few	TRBJ1-1	TRBD1	TRBV28	TGTGCCATCTCATTGATGGGCAGGGGGAGTACTGAAGCTTTCTTT	CAISLMGRGSTEAFF
-	TRBJ2-2	-	TRBV5-1	TGCGCCAGCAGCCCAGAGAACACCGGGGAGCTGTTTTTT	CASSPENTGELFF
-	TRBJ2-1	-	TRBV14	TGTGCCAGCAGCCCGTATCGGAGTTACAATGAGCAGTTCTTC	CASSPYRSYNEQFF
-	TRBJ1-1	-	TRBV11-3	TGTGCCAGCAGCCCGCCCGGGAGTCTGAACACTGAAGCTTTCTTT	CASSPPGSLNTEAFF
-	TRBJ1-6	TRBD1	TRBV5-1	TGCGCCAGCAGCCCGGAAATAGACAGGGGATGGAATTCACCCCTCCACTTT	CASSPEIDRGWNSPLHF
-	TRBJ1-1	-	TRBV7-9	TGTGCCAGCAGCTTAGCTTGGCCAGGCCTATCGAACACTGAAGCTTTCTTT	CASSLAWPGLSNTEAFF
-	TRBJ1-1	-	TRBV11-1	TGTGCCAGCAGCTCCCTAACCGGCGGGGCGAACACTGAAGCTTTCTTT	CASSSLTGGANTEAFF
-	TRBJ2-7	TRBD1	TRBV7-6	TGTGCCAGCAGCTTTGGACAGGGGACCTACGAGCAGTACTTC	CASSFGQGTYEQYF
-	TRBJ1-4	-	TRBV27	TGTGCCAGCAGTTTAACGACAGTTTCTTCAACTAATGAAAAACTGTTTTTT	CASSLTTVSSTNEKLFF
-	TRBJ1-4	TRBD1	TRBV9	TGTGCCAGCAGCGTGCAACCGGCCGGGACAGGGGTTGATACGACTAATGAAAAACTGTTTTTT	CASSVQPAGTGVDTTNEKLFF
-	TRBJ1-1	TRBD1	TRBV2	TGTGCCAGCCGCGGGACAGGGTTGGGCACTGAAGCTTTCTTT	CASRGTGLGTEAFF
-	TRBJ2-6	-	TRBV7-9	TGTGCCAGATCCGGGACAAGCAGCTCTGGGGCCAACGTCCTGACTTTC	CARSGTSSSGANVLTF
-	TRBJ1-1	-	TRBV5-4	TGTGCCAGCAGCACCACAGGAGAAGGATACACTGAAGCTTTCTTT	CASSTTGEGYTEAFF
-	TRBJ2-1	-	TRBV28	TGTGCCAGCAGTCCCCTCGCGGGCGGCGGCAATGAGCAGTTCTTC	CASSPLAGGGNEQFF
-	TRBJ2-7	-	TRBV5-6	TGTGCCAGCAGCTTTAAAGCGGCCCTCTACGAGCAGTACTTC	CASSFKAALYEQYF
-	TRBJ2-7	TRBD2	TRBV9	TGTGCCAGCAGCGTAGGGCCTAGCGGGTTTACCTCCTACGAGCAGTACTTC	CASSVGPSGFTSYEQYF
-	TRBJ1-2	-	TRBV30	TGTGCCTGGAGTGTAGATGGGGCTGGGGGCTACACCTTC	CAWSVDGAGGYTF
-	TRBJ1-6	-	TRBV20-1	TGCAGTGCGAGGTATTCACCCCTCCACTTT	CSARYSPLHF
-	TRBJ2-1	-	TRBV7-6	TGTGCCAGCAGCCCGCAGGGTGCTGAGCAGTTCTTC	CASSPQGAEQFF
-	TRBJ2-1	TRBD2	TRBV5-1	TGCGCCAGCAGCTTGGTAGCGGGGGGCAACAATGAGCAGTTCTTC	CASSLVAGGNNEQFF
-	TRBJ1-1	TRBD1	TRBV4-1	TGCGCCAGCACAGGACACAGACAGGGTTTACCCGGGCACACTGAAGCTTTCTTT	CASTGHRQGLPGHTEAFF
-	TRBJ2-3	-	TRBV6-6	TGTGCCAGCACGTTCGGGAGCGGGGATACGCAGTATTTT	CASTFGSGDTQYF